These 29 T cell receptor beta chains were sequenced from one sample in a study of beta chain features in type 1 diabetes. The entirety of the isolated RNA underwent reverse transcription, so expressed TCRB transcripts were sequenced. Sequencing used immunoSEQ multiplex PCR; TCRdb keeps in-frame clones, though not all of them. The repertoire consists of about 150,000 clones, with about 8.1% occurring once and the leading ten covering nearly 0.65%. Sequenced: central memory CD4+ T cells from blood. These receptors were obtained from a man between 18 and 29 years old in good health.

Worth noting for this clone: A much larger clone sits a single nucleotide away, making a read error possible. V gene TRBV7-2 combines with J gene TRBJ2-5, with D unclear. Gene TRBJ2-7 matches the end of the DNA better, so the J call may be wrong. The CDR3 totals 11 residues. From germline, CDR1 is SGHTA and CDR2 FQGNSA. The CDR3, as DNA: TGTGCCAGCAGCGTATACTACGAGCAGTACTTC. This sequence encodes CASSVYYEQYF.

This clone showed up just a few times. The chain links TRBV7-2 to TRBJ1-1; D remains unclear. Trimming took 1 base from V and 2 from J, leaving 8 bases between them. The CDR3 is 14 amino acids. Germline-derived CDR1 and CDR2 are SGHTA and FQGNSA. As DNA, the CDR3 is TGTGCCAGCAGCTTAGACAAGACTAACACTGAAGCTTTCTTT. Its protein product is CASSLDKTNTEAFF.

The chain couples TRBV11-1 to TRBJ2-7; 10 positions agree with TRBD1. The CDR3 runs 15 residues. From germline, CDR1 is SGHAT and CDR2 FQDESV (reference sequence). V lost 3 bases, J lost 7 bases, and 9 bases stayed unmatched. CDR3 sequence (DNA): TGTGCCAGCAGCTTGACAAGACAGGGGGCAAGGGAGCAGTACTTC. Its translation is CASSLTRQGAREQYF.

There are a few counts of this clone. The chain recombines TRBV30 with TRBJ2-7; 7 nucleotides align to TRBD1. Trimming cost V 2 bases and J 3 bases; bases outside gene matches: 4. CDR1 and CDR2 from the germline V gene are GTSNPN and SVGIG (reference sequence). This CDR3 has 13 residues. This CDR3 reads CAWSRQGLYEQYF. The CDR3 DNA sequence: TGTGCCTGGAGTAGACAGGGTCTCTACGAGCAGTACTTC.

This clone was picked up a small number of times. The chain employs TRBV10-3 and TRBJ2-1; TRBD1 matches at 10 bases. There are 14 residues in the CDR3. V was pared by 5 bases and J by 9 bases, with 7 bases of the junction left unmatched. Germline V gives CDR1 ENHRY, CDR2 SYGVKD. CDR3 nucleotides: TGTGCCATCAGTCCGGACAGGGGGGGAGGTGAGCAGTTCTTC. It codes for CAISPDRGGGEQFF.

The chain uses TRBV5-6 and TRBJ1-5; 7 bases agree with TRBD1. V shed 3 bases and J 0 bases; nucleotides not matched to a gene: 9. The CDR3 has 17 amino acids. The germline V gene has CDR1 SGHDT and CDR2 YYEEEE. CDR3 sequence reads: CASSYSWDSHSNQPQHF. In DNA form, the CDR3 reads TGTGCCAGCAGCTATTCGTGGGACAGCCATAGCAATCAGCCCCAGCATTTT. Together with reference TRBV5-6 and TRBJ1-5, the CDR3 gives the full variable domain: DAGVTQSPTHLIKTRGQQVTLRCSPKSGHDTVSWYQQALGQGPQFIFQYYEEEERQRGNFPDRFSGHQFPNYSSELNVNALLLGDSALYLCASSYSWDSHSNQPQHFGDGTRLSIL.

This clone was recorded many times. The chain employs TRBV14 and TRBJ2-7, with 12 bases that match TRBD2. The V gene end was trimmed by 4 bases and the J gene end by 2 bases; junction bases not matched to a gene: 6. The germline CDR1 and CDR2 sequences are SGHDN and FVKESK. The CDR3 is 16 residues long. CDR3 residues: CASSPLAGGTTYEQYF. The DNA for the CDR3 is TGTGCCAGCAGCCCCCTAGCGGGAGGGACCACCTACGAGCAGTACTTC. Full variable domain (remainder filled in from reference TRBV14 and TRBJ2-7): EAGVTQFPSHSVIEKGQTVTLRCDPISGHDNLYWYRRVMGKEIKFLLHFVKESKQDESGMPNNRFLAERTGGTYSTLKVQPAELEDSGVYFCASSPLAGGTTYEQYFGPGTRLTVT.

V is TRBV7-2 and J is TRBJ2-5, with D maybe TRBD1 (6 bases). This CDR3 is built from 14 residues. Germline assignment: CDR1 SGHTA and CDR2 FQGNSA. The V end was cut by 5 bases, the J end by 5 bases, with 15 bases between. The CDR3 DNA reads TGTGCCAGCAGCCCAGGGGATCTAGGGGAGACCCAGTACTTC. It codes for CASSPGDLGETQYF.

This clone was counted ten times or more. The chain is built from TRBV2 and TRBJ2-5; the D is unclear. V was trimmed by 2 bases and J by 5 bases, leaving 6 bases between them. CDR1 is SNHLY, CDR2 FYNNEI, per germline. This CDR3 is built from 12 residues. DNA of the CDR3: TGTGCCAGCAGTGAAACCGGGGAGACCCAGTACTTC. Translated: CASSETGETQYF.

This clone was detected a few times. V usage is TRBV7-8 and J usage is TRBJ2-4; TRBD2 aligns across 8 bases. The ends lost 5 bases at V and 0 bases at J; junction bases unmatched: 12. Germline V gives CDR1 SGHVS, CDR2 FQNEAQ. This CDR3 comprises 18 residues. The DNA for the CDR3 is TGTGCCAGCAGCCCTAGAGCGGGAGCCGTTATAGCCAAAAACATTCAGTACTTC. As protein: CASSPRAGAVIAKNIQYF.

The sample holds a few counts of this clone. This chain uses TRBV7-6 with TRBJ2-5, with 7 bases aligning to TRBD2. The germline CDR1 and CDR2 sequences are SGHVS and FNYEAQ. The CDR3 extends over 14 amino acids. The ends lost 0 bases at V and 5 bases at J; junction bases unmatched: 3. The CDR3 DNA is TGTGCCAGCAGCTTAGCGACTAGCTGGGAGACCCAGTACTTC. Translation: CASSLATSWETQYF.

This clone was seen a few times. The rearrangement links TRBV9 to TRBJ2-2, with TRBD1 as a possible D gene (5 bases). Trimming took off 0 bases at V and 7 bases at J, with 13 bases between the two ends. CDR1 and CDR2 from the germline V gene are SGDLS and YYNGEE. The length of the CDR3 is 15 residues. CDR3 protein: CASSVGIRDYGELFF. The CDR3 DNA reads TGTGCCAGCAGCGTAGGGATCAGGGATTACGGGGAGCTGTTTTTT.

This clone was counted ten times or more. The chain combines TRBV5-1 with TRBJ2-6, with D perhaps TRBD2 (6 bases). The CDR3 has 15 amino acids. V was trimmed by 3 bases and J by 3 bases, leaving 10 bases between them. CDR1 is SGHRS, CDR2 YFSETQ, per germline. The CDR3 region is CASSSEGGGANVLTF. The CDR3, as DNA: TGCGCCAGCAGCTCGGAGGGAGGTGGGGCCAACGTCCTGACTTTC.

This clone appeared a few times. This chain uses TRBV28 with TRBJ1-1; TRBD1 aligns across 8 bases. The CDR3 is 15 amino acids. The V gene's germline CDR1 is MDHEN and CDR2 SYDVKM. V shed 4 bases and J 5 bases; nucleotides not matched to a gene: 9. The CDR3 DNA follows: TGTGCCAGCAGTTCCAGGACAGGGCGAGGGACTGAAGCTTTCTTT. Its translation is CASSSRTGRGTEAFF.

This CDR3 is CAISDRAGTYEQYF. The CDR3 region has the DNA TGTGCCATCAGTGATAGGGCGGGGACCTACGAGCAGTACTTC. The chain links TRBV10-3 to TRBJ2-7; the D gene is possibly TRBD2 (6 bases). V was pared by 3 bases and J by 2 bases, with 11 bases between. The CDR3 runs 14 residues. Germline assignment: CDR1 ENHRY and CDR2 SYGVKD.

V gene TRBV9 combines with J gene TRBJ2-2; weak D call: TRBD1 (5 bases). V lost 3 bases and J 4 bases, leaving 10 bases between the germline ends. Germline V gene sequence: CDR1 SGDLS, CDR2 YYNGEE. The CDR3 consists of 14 residues. For the CDR3, the DNA is TGTGCCAGCAGCGAGGTTGGGGCCACCGGGGAGCTGTTTTTT. Residues: CASSEVGATGELFF.

This clone was observed many times. V usage is TRBV27 and J usage is TRBJ1-1; D is possibly TRBD1 (5 bases). With 8 bases removed from V and 0 bases from J, the gap between germline ends came to 10 bases. From germline, CDR1 is MNHEY and CDR2 SMNVEV (reference sequence). The CDR3 totals 13 residues. The CDR3: CASRQKLNTEAFF. CDR3 coding DNA: TGTGCCAGCCGACAGAAGCTGAACACTGAAGCTTTCTTT.

This chain joins TRBV28 and TRBJ1-5; D not certain. Trimming stripped 3 bases from V and 7 bases from J, with 13 bases between. The CDR3 is made up of 14 amino acids. From germline, CDR1 is MDHEN and CDR2 SYDVKM. In nucleotides, the CDR3 is TGTGCCAGCAGTTTCCTGGGCATTCGCCAGCCCCAGCATTTT. Its translation: CASSFLGIRQPQHF.

This chain connects TRBV6-5 to TRBJ2-5; no clear D. The ends were cut back, 6 bases at V and 3 bases at J, with 5 bases in the middle. Per the germline V gene, CDR1 is MNHEY and CDR2 is SVGAGI. The CDR3 length is 11 residues. The CDR3: CASSREETQYF. The CDR3 DNA reads TGTGCCAGCAGCCGCGAAGAGACCCAGTACTTC.

This chain links TRBV6-6 with TRBJ2-3; a possible D gene is TRBD2 (6 bases). V was pared by 5 bases and J by 6 bases, with 9 bases between. CDR1 and CDR2 (germline): MNHNY, SVGAGI (reference sequence). The CDR3 length is 12 residues. The DNA of the CDR3 is TGTGCCAGCAGTGGCGGGGCGGATACGCAGTATTTT. It yields the protein CASSGGADTQYF.

This clone has a handful of counts. The chain employs TRBV2 and TRBJ1-2, with TRBD1 matching over 8 bases. The V gene's germline CDR1 is SNHLY and CDR2 FYNNEI. The CDR3 covers 13 residues. J lost 6 bases, V lost 6 bases, and 6 bases had no gene match. The CDR3 sequence: CASSSTGADGYTF. As DNA, the CDR3 is TGTGCCAGCAGCTCGACAGGGGCCGATGGCTACACCTTC. The complete variable domain, with remaining parts taken from reference TRBV2 and TRBJ1-2, reads EPEVTQTPSHQVTQMGQEVILRCVPISNHLYFYWYRQILGQKVEFLVSFYNNEISEKSEIFDDQFSVERPDGSNFTLKIRSTKLEDSAMYFCASSSTGADGYTFGSGTRLTVV.

Remarks on this clone: One junction end does not reproduce the germline sequence, and a read error may be involved. The J gene is TRBJ2-3, the V gene TRBV6-4, with D uncertain. CDR1 and CDR2 from the germline V gene are MRHNA and SNTAGT. The CDR3 runs 13 residues. Written as DNA, the CDR3 is TGTGCCATCAGTGACCAGGGCACAGATACGCAGTATTTT. It specifies CAISDQGTDTQYF.

The chain joins TRBV29-1 to TRBJ1-4, with 10 bases fitting TRBD1. Trimming at V came to 4 bases and at J to 3 bases, leaving 5 bases not matched to a gene. Germline CDR1 SQVTM, CDR2 ANQGSEA. CDR3 length: 15 residues. The CDR3 sequence: CSVGDRGQPNEKLFF. CDR3 coding DNA: TGCAGCGTTGGAGACAGGGGGCAACCTAATGAAAAACTGTTTTTT.

This clone was seen repeatedly, ten times or more. The rearrangement uses TRBV30 and TRBJ1-2, with 8 bases matching TRBD1. This CDR3 region has 13 residues. CDR1 GTSNPN and CDR2 SVGIG come from the germline V gene (reference sequence). V was clipped by 3 bases and J by 8 bases; unmatched bases: 8. The CDR3, as DNA: TGTGCCTGGAGCCGGGACAGGCCGAGGGGCTACACCTTC. Protein product: CAWSRDRPRGYTF.

This clone was seen a handful of times. The V and J genes are TRBV5-1 and TRBJ2-3, with 11 bases matching TRBD2. CDR1 and CDR2 from the germline V gene are SGHRS and YFSETQ. There are 16 residues in the CDR3. Trimming cost V 0 bases and J 2 bases; bases outside gene matches: 2. DNA for the CDR3: TGCGCCAGCAGCTTGGCTAGCGGGGGGACCACAGATACGCAGTATTTT. Translated, it gives CASSLASGGTTDTQYF.

This clone has a handful of counts. This sample also contains other DNA sequences that code for the same CDR3. This chain uses TRBV18 with TRBJ1-2, with no clear D. The V end was cut by 3 bases, the J end by 6 bases, with 8 bases between. The length of the CDR3 is 12 residues. Germline CDR1 and CDR2: KGHSH and LQKENI. This chain's CDR3 is CASSPRGDGYTF. CDR3 coding DNA: TGTGCCAGCTCACCTCGCGGGGATGGCTACACCTTC.

J is TRBJ1-5 and V is TRBV7-2; D unresolved. Germline CDR1 is SGHTA and CDR2 is FQGNSA. Trimming cost V 3 bases and J 6 bases, with 6 bases left between them. The CDR3 runs 12 residues. CDR3 sequence reads: CASSFGSQPQHF. The CDR3 DNA reads as TGTGCCAGCAGCTTCGGTTCTCAGCCCCAGCATTTT. The variable domain in full, with the rest retrieved from reference TRBV7-2 and TRBJ1-5, is GAGVSQSPSNKVTEKGKDVELRCDPISGHTALYWYRQSLGQGLEFLIYFQGNSAPDKSGLPSDRFSAERTGGSVSTLTIQRTQQEDSAVYLCASSFGSQPQHFGDGTRLSIL.

This clone turned up a few times. The V and J genes are TRBV9 and TRBJ2-1; possible D gene TRBD2, 6 bases. V was trimmed by 0 bases and J by 0 bases, leaving 19 bases between them. The CDR3 runs to 19 residues. Per germline, CDR1 SGDLS and CDR2 YYNGEE. The CDR3: CASSVEHRGIRSSYNEQFF. CDR3 DNA sequence: TGTGCCAGCAGCGTAGAACATCGCGGGATCAGGAGCTCCTACAATGAGCAGTTCTTC.

This clone was seen at least ten times. CDR3 nucleotides: TGTGCCAGCAGCTTGGTTGGCGGCGGGGAGCTGTTTTTT. Translation gives CASSLVGGGELFF. V usage is TRBV5-6 and J usage is TRBJ2-2; no definite D call. V dropped 0 bases and J dropped 7 bases, with 7 bases sitting between them. The CDR3 is made up of 13 amino acids. Germline V gene data show CDR1 as SGHDT and CDR2 as YYEEEE.